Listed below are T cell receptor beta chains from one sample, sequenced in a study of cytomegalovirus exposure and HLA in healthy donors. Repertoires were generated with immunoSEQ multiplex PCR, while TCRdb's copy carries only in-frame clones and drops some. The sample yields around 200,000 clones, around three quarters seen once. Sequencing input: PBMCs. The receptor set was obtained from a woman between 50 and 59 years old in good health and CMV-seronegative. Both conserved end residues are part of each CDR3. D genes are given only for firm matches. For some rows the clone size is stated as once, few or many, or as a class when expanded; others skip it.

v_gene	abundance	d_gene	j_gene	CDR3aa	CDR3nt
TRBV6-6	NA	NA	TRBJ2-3	CASSLLGRGGSDTQYF	TGTGCCAGCAGCCTCCTCGGGCGGGGCGGTTCAGATACGCAGTATTTT
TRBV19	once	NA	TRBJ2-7	CASSIFAGSGSEQYF	TGTGCCAGTAGTATCTTTGCGGGATCGGGGAGCGAGCAGTACTTC
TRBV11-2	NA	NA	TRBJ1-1	CASSLRVGSKAPLNTEAFF	TGTGCCAGCAGCTTAAGAGTCGGCAGTAAAGCGCCTTTGAACACTGAAGCTTTCTTT
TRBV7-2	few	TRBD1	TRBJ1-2	CASSLAGQGMRNTF	TGTGCCAGCAGCTTAGCGGGACAGGGGATGAGGAATACCTTC
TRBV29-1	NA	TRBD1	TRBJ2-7	CSVKTGTGVHEQYF	TGCAGCGTTAAAACCGGGACAGGGGTTCACGAGCAGTACTTC
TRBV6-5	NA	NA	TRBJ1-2	CASRTGVGYTF	TGTGCCAGCAGGACGGGGGTTGGCTACACCTTC
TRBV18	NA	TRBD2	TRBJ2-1	CASSPPSGLANNEQFF	TGTGCCAGCTCACCACCCTCGGGACTAGCCAACAATGAGCAGTTCTTC
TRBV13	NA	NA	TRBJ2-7	CASSLVAGKSYEQYF	TGTGCCAGCAGCTTAGTTGCAGGGAAGAGCTACGAGCAGTACTTC
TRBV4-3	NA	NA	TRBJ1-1	CASSLGTGRNTEAFF	TGCGCCAGCAGCCTTGGCACAGGGAGAAACACTGAAGCTTTCTTT
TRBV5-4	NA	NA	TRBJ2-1	CASSFGRDNEQFF	TGTGCCAGCAGCTTTGGGCGGGACAATGAGCAGTTCTTC
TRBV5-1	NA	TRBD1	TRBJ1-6	CASSLKGTGSYNSPLHF	TGCGCCAGCAGCTTGAAAGGGACAGGAAGTTATAATTCACCCCTCCACTTT
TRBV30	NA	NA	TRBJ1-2	CAWTGKFNGYTF	TGTGCCTGGACAGGAAAATTTAATGGCTACACCTTC
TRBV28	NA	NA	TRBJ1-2	CAAGVGYTF	TGTGCCGCAGGGGTAGGCTACACCTTC
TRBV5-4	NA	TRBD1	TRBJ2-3	CASSLGDRGYEDTQYF	TGTGCCAGCAGCTTGGGGGACAGGGGTTATGAAGATACGCAGTATTTT
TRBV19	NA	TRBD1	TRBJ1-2	CASRGPGTGGFGGYTF	TGTGCCAGTAGGGGCCCCGGGACAGGGGGCTTCGGCGGCTACACCTTC
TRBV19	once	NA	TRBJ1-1	CASSIGGGRTEAFF	TGTGCCAGTAGTATAGGGGGGGGGAGGACTGAAGCTTTCTTT
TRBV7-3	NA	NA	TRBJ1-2	CASSLMPGPGSGYTF	TGTGCCAGCAGCCTCATGCCCGGGCCCGGGAGTGGCTACACCTTC
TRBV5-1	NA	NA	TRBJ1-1	CASSPGHGLKRLNTEAFF	TGCGCCAGCAGCCCAGGACACGGCCTAAAGAGATTGAACACTGAAGCTTTCTTT
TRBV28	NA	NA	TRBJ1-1	CASNSNQAGVRYTEAFF	TGTGCCAGCAATTCGAACCAGGCCGGGGTTCGTTACACTGAAGCTTTCTTT
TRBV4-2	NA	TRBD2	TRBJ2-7	CASSQDPAGGPSEQYF	TGTGCCAGCAGCCAAGATCCAGCGGGAGGGCCCAGCGAGCAGTACTTC
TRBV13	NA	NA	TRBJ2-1	CASSDTYNEQFF	TGTGCCAGCAGCGACACCTACAATGAGCAGTTCTTC
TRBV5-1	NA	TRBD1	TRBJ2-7	CASSTGTASYEQYF	TGCGCCAGCAGCACCGGGACAGCGAGCTACGAGCAGTACTTC
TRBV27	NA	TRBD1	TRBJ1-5	CASSRDSYSNQPQHF	TGTGCCAGCAGTAGGGACAGCTATAGCAATCAGCCCCAGCATTTT
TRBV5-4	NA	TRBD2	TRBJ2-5	CASSPAGGGRGETQYF	TGTGCCAGCAGCCCTGCTGGGGGCGGGAGGGGGGAGACCCAGTACTTC
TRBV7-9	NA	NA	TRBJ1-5	CSSSLGSNQPQHF	TGTTCCAGCAGCTTAGGGAGTAATCAGCCCCAGCATTTT
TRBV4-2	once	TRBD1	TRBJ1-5	CASSQNGDRDNQPQHF	TGTGCCAGCAGCCAAAATGGGGACAGGGATAATCAGCCCCAGCATTTT
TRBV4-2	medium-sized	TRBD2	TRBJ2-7	CASSQVLAASSEQYF	TGTGCCAGCAGCCAAGTACTAGCGGCCAGTTCCGAGCAGTACTTC
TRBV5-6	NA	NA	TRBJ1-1	CASSLVGRVSTEAFF	TGTGCCAGCAGCTTGGTGGGCAGGGTGAGCACTGAAGCTTTCTTT
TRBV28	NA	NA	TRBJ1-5	CASEGETQPQHF	TGTGCCAGCGAGGGGGAGACTCAGCCCCAGCATTTT
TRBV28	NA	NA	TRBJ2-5	CASSPQPRTATQETQYF	TGTGCCAGCAGTCCCCAGCCCAGGACAGCTACCCAAGAGACCCAGTACTTC
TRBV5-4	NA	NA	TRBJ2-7	CASGTGTYEQYF	TGTGCCAGCGGGACTGGAACCTACGAGCAGTACTTC
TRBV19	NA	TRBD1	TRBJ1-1	CASSPRQGGRAFF	TGTGCCAGTAGTCCCCGGCAGGGGGGACGGGCTTTCTTT
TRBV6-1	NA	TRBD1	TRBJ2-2	CASSSGTGIGELFF	TGTGCCAGCAGCTCCGGGACAGGGATCGGGGAGCTGTTTTTT
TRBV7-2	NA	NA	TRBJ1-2	CASSAEAYGYTF	TGTGCCAGCAGCGCCGAGGCGTACGGCTACACCTTC
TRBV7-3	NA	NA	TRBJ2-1	CASSLISRDEQFF	TGTGCCAGCAGCTTAATTTCCAGGGATGAGCAGTTCTTC
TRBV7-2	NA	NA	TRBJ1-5	CASSLGGQYSNQPQHF	TGTGCCAGCAGCTTAGGGGGACAATATAGCAATCAGCCCCAGCATTTT
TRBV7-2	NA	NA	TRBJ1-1	CASSTMGRVGSEAFF	TGTGCCAGCAGCACTATGGGGAGGGTAGGGTCTGAAGCTTTCTTT
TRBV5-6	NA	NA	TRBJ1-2	CASSLSFSAANYGYTF	TGTGCCAGCAGCTTGTCATTTTCAGCAGCTAACTATGGCTACACATTC
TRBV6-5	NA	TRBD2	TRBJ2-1	CASSPTSGGRNEQFF	TGTGCCAGCAGTCCTACTAGCGGGGGGAGGAATGAGCAGTTCTTC
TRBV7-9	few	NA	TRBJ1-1	CASSLGLVFRGFDTEAFF	TGTGCCAGCAGCTTAGGTTTGGTTTTTCGAGGTTTCGACACTGAAGCTTTCTTT
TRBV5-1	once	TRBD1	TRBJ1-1	CASSSPPGQGGLNTEAFF	TGCGCCAGCAGCTCACCGCCGGGACAGGGGGGGTTGAACACTGAAGCTTTCTTT
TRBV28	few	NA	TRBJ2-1	CASSFRLAYNEQFF	TGTGCCAGCAGTTTCAGGTTAGCCTACAATGAGCAGTTCTTC
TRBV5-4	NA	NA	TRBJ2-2	CASSGGVRTGELFF	TGTGCCAGCAGCGGCGGGGTTCGGACCGGGGAGCTGTTTTTT
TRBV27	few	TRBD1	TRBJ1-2	CASSLRGTGGLNYGYTF	TGTGCCAGCAGTTTACGGGGGACAGGGGGATTAAACTATGGCTACACCTTC
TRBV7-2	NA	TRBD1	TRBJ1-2	CASSRDRTNYGYTF	TGTGCCAGCAGCCGGGACAGGACCAACTATGGCTACACCTTC
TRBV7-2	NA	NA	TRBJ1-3	CASSLGPPGASGNTIYF	TGTGCCAGCAGCTTAGGGCCTCCTGGTGCCTCTGGAAACACCATATATTTT
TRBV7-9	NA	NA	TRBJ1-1	CASSLHRVATEAFF	TGTGCCAGCAGCTTGCACAGGGTGGCGACTGAAGCTTTCTTT
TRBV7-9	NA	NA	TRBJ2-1	CASHDGGVSYNEQFF	TGTGCCAGTCACGACGGTGGAGTGTCCTACAATGAGCAGTTCTTC
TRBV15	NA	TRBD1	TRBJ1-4	CATSSISGTGGEKLFF	TGTGCCACCAGCAGTATCTCCGGGACAGGGGGTGAAAAACTGTTTTTT
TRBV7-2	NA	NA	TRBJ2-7	CASSLGGRVGEQYF	TGTGCCAGCAGCTTAGGGGGCAGGGTGGGCGAGCAGTACTTC
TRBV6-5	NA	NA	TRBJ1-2	CASARGRSLDGYTF	TGTGCCAGCGCCAGGGGCCGGAGTTTGGATGGCTACACCTTC
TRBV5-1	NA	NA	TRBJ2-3	CASSLLATDTQYF	TGCGCCAGCAGCTTGCTAGCCACAGATACGCAGTATTTT